The 16 T cell receptor beta chains below come from one sample, sequenced in a study of T cells in localized non-small cell lung cancer. Only in-frame clones appear in the TCRdb table, and some are missing; sequencing was by immunoSEQ multiplex PCR. The sample includes approximately 31,000 clones, roughly 87% of them seen just once. The sequencing here drew on peripheral blood mononuclear cells, taken before any cancer treatment. The receptors derive from a man aged 40-75 years with stage III lung adenocarcinoma.

The chain's CDR3 is CASGRQGLKTEAFF. As DNA, the CDR3 is TGTGCCAGCGGACGACAGGGCTTAAAAACTGAAGCTTTCTTT. This chain links TRBV21-1 with TRBJ1-1; the D call TRBD1 from the table was never checked on the DNA. TRBV21-1 is a listed pseudogene. The CDR3 spans 14 residues.

The DNA for the CDR3 is TGTGCTAGTGGTCCCAGACAGGGGACCACTGAAGCTTTCTTT. This encodes CASGPRQGTTEAFF. The V call is TRBV12-5, the J call TRBJ1-1; 8 bases are a match to TRBD1. Germline CDR1 and CDR2: LGHNT and FRNRAP. The CDR3 extends over 14 amino acids. The junction had 6 bases not matched to a gene; V was cut back by 5 bases and J by 4 bases.

The chain carries TRBV4-2 and TRBJ1-1, with D possibly being TRBD1 (6 bases). Germline V gives CDR1 LGHNA, CDR2 YNFKEQ. The CDR3 has 12 residues. The germline V and J ends were trimmed by 4 bases and 4 bases, with 7 bases remaining between them. CDR3 nucleotide sequence: TGTGCCAGCAGCCCCAGGGGCACTGAAGCTTTCTTT. Its translation: CASSPRGTEAFF.

This clone is a singleton in its sample. This rearrangement joins TRBV9 to TRBJ1-2, with D hard to call. The CDR3 is 14 amino acids. Per the germline V gene, CDR1 is SGDLS and CDR2 is YYNGEE. V lost 0 bases, J lost 5 bases, and 11 bases lay in between. CDR3 amino acids: CASSVGQSPYGYTF. The CDR3 bases are TGTGCCAGCAGCGTAGGGCAGTCACCTTATGGCTACACCTTC.

In its sample, this clone was seen once. The chain joins TRBV10-3 to TRBJ2-3; 14 nucleotides align to TRBD2. CDR1 and CDR2 (germline): ENHRY, SYGVKD. The CDR3 covers 21 residues. The V and J ends lost 0 bases and 0 bases, in that order; junction bases with no gene match: 11. The CDR3 loop reads CAISESLSGTSGGPSTDTQYF. The CDR3 bases are TGTGCCATCAGTGAGTCTCTCTCCGGGACTAGCGGGGGTCCTAGCACAGATACGCAGTATTTT.

Comment on this clone: The junction departs from the called germline gene at one end, perhaps through a read error. V usage is TRBV7-9 and J usage is TRBJ2-7, with D uncertain. CDR1 is SEHNR and CDR2 is FQNEAQ in the germline V gene (reference sequence). The CDR3 spans 12 residues. The DNA of the CDR3 is TGTACCAGCAGCTTAGATCGATACGAGCAGTACTTC. Protein sequence: CTSSLDRYEQYF.

V is TRBV7-9 and J is TRBJ2-7, with 7 bases matching TRBD1. CDR1 and CDR2 from the germline V gene are SEHNR and FQNEAQ (reference sequence). This CDR3 has 13 residues. V gave up 5 bases and J gave up 4 bases; unmatched junction bases: 5. The CDR3 nucleotides read TGTGCCAGCAGCGAACGACAGGGTTACGAGCAGTACTTC. This gives the protein CASSERQGYEQYF.

V gene TRBV9 combines with J gene TRBJ1-2; TRBD1 matches 8 bases. Germline trimming cut 4 bases from V and 4 bases from J; bases unmatched to any gene: 9. The CDR3 covers 15 residues. Germline-derived CDR1 and CDR2 are SGDLS and YYNGEE. CDR3 region: CASSSQDRAVYGYTF. CDR3 sequence (DNA): TGTGCCAGCAGCTCCCAGGACAGGGCAGTCTATGGCTACACCTTC.

This clone came up once. The chain combines TRBV9 with TRBJ1-3; 8 bases are shared with TRBD1. The CDR3 covers 14 residues. From germline, CDR1 is SGDLS and CDR2 YYNGEE. With V trimmed by 3 bases and J by 11 bases, 10 bases remained unmatched. The DNA for the CDR3 is TGTGCCAGCAGCGCAGGGGGCGGAGGTGGTGCCATATATTTT. Amino acids: CASSAGGGGGAIYF.

The chain is built from TRBV5-1 and TRBJ2-3; 11 bases agree with TRBD1. Germline loops: CDR1 SGHRS, CDR2 YFSETQ. CDR3 length equals 16 residues. The V and J ends lost 5 bases and 3 bases, in that order; junction bases with no gene match: 8. CDR3 bases: TGCGCCAGCAGTTCGGACAGGGGGCAGGGTACAGATACGCAGTATTTT. Residues: CASSSDRGQGTDTQYF.

The chain joins TRBV29-1 to TRBJ2-3; 8 positions agree with TRBD2. V lost 3 bases to trimming and J lost 0 bases; unmatched junction nucleotides: 8. The CDR3 is made up of 16 amino acids. Germline V CDR1 and CDR2: SQVTM, ANQGSEA. The CDR3 DNA is TGCAGCGTTGATGGAACTAGCGGATCTAGCACAGATACGCAGTATTTT. Translating it yields CSVDGTSGSSTDTQYF.

V is TRBV14 and J is TRBJ2-2, with TRBD2 matching 9 bases. Trimming removed 1 base from V and 4 bases from J; junction bases left unmatched: 4. The CDR3 runs to 16 residues. Germline V lookup: CDR1 SGHDN, CDR2 FVKESK. The CDR3 sequence: CASSQGGGARTGELFF. The CDR3 DNA follows: TGTGCCAGCAGCCAAGGCGGGGGGGCCCGCACCGGGGAGCTGTTTTTT.

The chain employs TRBV28 and TRBJ2-3; no clear D. Trimming removed 6 bases from V and 6 bases from J, with 7 bases in between. The CDR3 sequence is 11 residues long. Germline assignment: CDR1 MDHEN and CDR2 SYDVKM. CDR3 region: CASRYFDTQYF. Here the CDR3 DNA reads TGTGCCAGCAGATATTTTGATACGCAGTATTTT.

The genes are TRBV7-6 and TRBJ1-1; TRBD1 matches at 7 bases. Germline CDR1 and CDR2: SGHVS and FNYEAQ. This CDR3 spans 17 amino acids. After removal of 2 bases from V and 7 bases from J, the junction contained 16 bases not matched to a gene. CDR3 region: CASSLFPKGGGVIEAFF. As DNA, the CDR3 is TGTGCCAGCAGCTTATTTCCCAAGGGAGGGGGCGTCATTGAAGCTTTCTTT.

The chain has TRBV29-1 and TRBJ2-7; possible D gene TRBD2, 6 bases. In germline, CDR1 is SQVTM, CDR2 ANQGSEA. Trimming pared 6 bases from V and 4 bases from J, leaving 13 bases between. CDR3 length equals 12 residues. This chain's CDR3 is CSVGGQGYEQYF. The CDR3 nucleotides read TGCAGCGTGGGAGGTCAGGGTTACGAGCAGTACTTC.

The J gene is TRBJ2-5, the V gene TRBV6-5; TRBD1 agrees at 9 bases. The CDR3 is 13 amino acids. Germline V lookup: CDR1 MNHEY, CDR2 SVGAGI. CDR3 in amino acids: CGAGTGPVETQYF. The CDR3 DNA sequence: TGTGGAGCCGGGACAGGGCCAGTGGAGACCCAGTACTTC.